A single T cell receptor beta chain is shown here with its context. Its cognate antigen is unknown. Germline-derived CDR1 and CDR2 are MNHEY and SVGAGI. J lost 10 bases, V lost 5 bases, and 8 bases had no gene match. The CDR3 extends over 13 amino acids. This record comes from a study of OX40 agonist ivuxolimab in advanced cancers. Looking at the study overall: Ivuxolimab is an agonistic anti-OX40 (CD134) antibody, and patients were treated with it. Across the patients, intravenous ivuxolimab was delivered every 2 weeks at 0.01 to 10 mg/kg. General study results and limits: At 0.1-3.0 mg/kg, partial responders had clonal expansion among the lowest observed.

Sequencing was performed with immunoSEQ multiplex PCR; in TCRdb, only in-frame clones are kept and a portion is missing. The profile covers under 55,000 clones, with 85% to 95% appearing a single time and approximately 23% taken by the ten largest. This TCR was sampled from an adult with an advanced solid tumor such as melanoma, head and neck, liver or kidney cancer. The chain recombines TRBV6-5 with TRBJ2-1; 7 bases match TRBD2. The material was CD4+ or CD8+ T cells sorted from blood, obtained in a trial of the OX40 agonist ivuxolimab. The CDR3 nucleotides are TGTGCCAGCAGTCCGACCGTAGCGGGCGAGCAGTTCTTC. It is translated as CASSPTVAGEQFF.